The rows below give T cell receptor beta chains drawn from one sample of a study of blood T cell repertoires in COVID-19. Sequencing was performed with immunoSEQ multiplex PCR; in TCRdb, only in-frame clones are kept and a portion is missing. Of about 270,000 clones in the sample, about nine tenths are singletons; the top ten hold 1.9%. The sequenced sample consisted of PBMCs or T cells enriched from blood (not recorded which). These receptors all stem from a woman aged 60 to 75 who had recovered from COVID-19. Both conserved end residues are part of each CDR3. D genes are given only for firm matches. Expanded clones are given a class, and other clones once, few, many or no size at all.

CDR3nt: TGTGCCAGCAGCTTTTACGCGGGACAGAAAAACATTCAGTACTTC; CDR3aa: CASSFYAGQKNIQYF; abundance: .; j_gene: TRBJ2-4; d_gene: .; v_gene: TRBV27
CDR3nt: TGTGCCAGAAGCCGCGACGCATTACGAGGACAGGGGAAGGGGTATGGCTACACCTTC; CDR3aa: CARSRDALRGQGKGYGYTF; abundance: once; j_gene: TRBJ1-2; d_gene: .; v_gene: TRBV7-5
CDR3nt: TGTGCCAGCAGTTTAGGGCGGGGTTACGAGCAGTACTTC; CDR3aa: CASSLGRGYEQYF; abundance: .; j_gene: TRBJ2-7; d_gene: .; v_gene: TRBV28
CDR3nt: TGTGCCAGCAGGGGCAGATCGGAGACCCAGTACTTC; CDR3aa: CASRGRSETQYF; abundance: once; j_gene: TRBJ2-5; d_gene: .; v_gene: TRBV2
CDR3nt: TGTGCCACCAGTGATTTGCAGGGCTCCTACAATGAGCAGTTCTTC; CDR3aa: CATSDLQGSYNEQFF; abundance: .; j_gene: TRBJ2-1; d_gene: .; v_gene: TRBV24-1
CDR3nt: TGTGCCAGCGGCCCCCCGGGTCAGCCCCAGCATTTT; CDR3aa: CASGPPGQPQHF; abundance: .; j_gene: TRBJ1-5; d_gene: .; v_gene: TRBV28
CDR3nt: TGTGCCAGCAGCTTTGCTAGAACTGGGAGGGAAAAACTGTTTTTT; CDR3aa: CASSFARTGREKLFF; abundance: once; j_gene: TRBJ1-4; d_gene: .; v_gene: TRBV5-6
CDR3nt: TGTGCCAGTAGTATGGACAGGCCCTCCAACTATGGCTACACCTTC; CDR3aa: CASSMDRPSNYGYTF; abundance: .; j_gene: TRBJ1-2; d_gene: TRBD1; v_gene: TRBV19
CDR3nt: TGTGCCAGCAGCGTAGGCGCCTCACTTTTAGAAGCTTTCTTT; CDR3aa: CASSVGASLLEAFF; abundance: few; j_gene: TRBJ1-1; d_gene: .; v_gene: TRBV9
CDR3nt: TGCGCCAGCAGCTTCTTGGCTCAGGGGGGCTACGAGCAGTACTTC; CDR3aa: CASSFLAQGGYEQYF; abundance: .; j_gene: TRBJ2-7; d_gene: .; v_gene: TRBV5-1
CDR3nt: TGTGCCAGCGGGACTAGCGGGAGGGGCTACGAGCAGTACTTC; CDR3aa: CASGTSGRGYEQYF; abundance: .; j_gene: TRBJ2-7; d_gene: TRBD2; v_gene: TRBV6-5